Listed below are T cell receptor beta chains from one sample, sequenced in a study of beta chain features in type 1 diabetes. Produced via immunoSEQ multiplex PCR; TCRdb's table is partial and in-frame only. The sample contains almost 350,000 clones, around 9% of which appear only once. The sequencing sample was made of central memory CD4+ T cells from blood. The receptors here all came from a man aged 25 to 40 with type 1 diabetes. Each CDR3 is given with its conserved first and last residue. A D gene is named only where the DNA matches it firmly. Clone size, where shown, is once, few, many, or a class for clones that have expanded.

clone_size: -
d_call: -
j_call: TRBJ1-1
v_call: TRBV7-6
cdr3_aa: CASSLDGQNTEAFF
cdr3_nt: TGTGCCAGCAGCTTAGATGGACAGAACACTGAAGCTTTCTTT

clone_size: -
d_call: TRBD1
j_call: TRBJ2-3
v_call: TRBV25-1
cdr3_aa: CASSADRGLADTQYF
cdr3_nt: TGTGCCAGCTCGGCGGACAGGGGGCTGGCAGATACGCAGTATTTT

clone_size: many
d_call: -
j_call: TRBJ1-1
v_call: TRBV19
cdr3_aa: CASSSSWGGGTEAFF
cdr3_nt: TGTGCCAGTAGTAGTTCTTGGGGCGGAGGAACTGAAGCTTTCTTT

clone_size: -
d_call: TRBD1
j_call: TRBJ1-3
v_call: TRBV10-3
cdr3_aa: CAIRSGTGGDGGTIYF
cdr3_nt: TGTGCCATCCGATCCGGGACAGGTGGGGATGGGGGCACCATATATTTT

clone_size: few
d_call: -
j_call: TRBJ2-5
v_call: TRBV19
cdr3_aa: CASRPTSVKKETQYF
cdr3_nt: TGTGCCAGTAGGCCCACTTCGGTGAAGAAAGAGACCCAGTACTTC

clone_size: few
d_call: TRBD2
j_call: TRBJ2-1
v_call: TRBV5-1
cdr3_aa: CASSLEGTSGVDEQFF
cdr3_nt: TGCGCCAGCAGCTTGGAGGGGACTAGCGGGGTAGATGAGCAGTTCTTC

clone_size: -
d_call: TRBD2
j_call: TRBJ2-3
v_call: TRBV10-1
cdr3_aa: CASSGSLAGGDTQYF
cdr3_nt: TGCGCCAGCAGTGGCTCCCTAGCGGGGGGAGATACGCAGTATTTT

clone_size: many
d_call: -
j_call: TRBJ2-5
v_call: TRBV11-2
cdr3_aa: CASSFLPTGLLQETQYF
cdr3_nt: TGTGCCAGCAGCTTCTTACCAACGGGACTGCTCCAAGAGACCCAGTACTTC

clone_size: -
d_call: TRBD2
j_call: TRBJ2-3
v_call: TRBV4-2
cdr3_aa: CASSQGLGGDTQYF
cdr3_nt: TGTGCCAGCAGCCAGGGACTAGGGGGAGATACGCAGTATTTT

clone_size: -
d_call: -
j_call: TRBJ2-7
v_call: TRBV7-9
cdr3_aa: CASSPRDGPYEQYF
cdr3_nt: TGTGCCAGCAGCCCCAGGGACGGTCCCTACGAGCAGTACTTC

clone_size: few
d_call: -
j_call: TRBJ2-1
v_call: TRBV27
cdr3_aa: CASSLIGRTHNEQFF
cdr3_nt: TGTGCCAGCAGTTTAATTGGACGGACGCACAATGAGCAGTTCTTC

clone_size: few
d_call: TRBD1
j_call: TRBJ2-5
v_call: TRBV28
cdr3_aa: CASSLQGQGVGETQYF
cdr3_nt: TGTGCCAGCAGTTTGCAGGGACAGGGGGTAGGGGAGACCCAGTACTTC

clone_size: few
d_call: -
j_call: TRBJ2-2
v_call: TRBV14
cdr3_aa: CASSQELMPAGELFF
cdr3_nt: TGTGCCAGCAGCCAAGAGCTCATGCCGGCCGGGGAGCTGTTTTTT

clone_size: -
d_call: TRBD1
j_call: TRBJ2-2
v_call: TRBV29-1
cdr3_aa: CSVTAGGALSGELFF
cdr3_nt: TGCAGCGTCACGGCAGGGGGCGCATTGAGCGGGGAGCTGTTTTTT

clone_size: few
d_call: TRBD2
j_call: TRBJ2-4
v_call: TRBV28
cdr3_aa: CASRGGGKNIQYF
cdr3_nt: TGTGCCAGCAGGGGCGGGGGCAAAAACATTCAGTACTTC

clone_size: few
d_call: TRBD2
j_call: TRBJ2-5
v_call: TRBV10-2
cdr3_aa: CASRRGLGKGETQYF
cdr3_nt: TGCGCCAGCAGGAGGGGACTAGGTAAAGGGGAGACCCAGTACTTC

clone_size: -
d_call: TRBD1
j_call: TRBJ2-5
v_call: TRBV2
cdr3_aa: CASTAGTGGAETQYF
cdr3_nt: TGTGCCAGCACAGCAGGGACAGGGGGCGCGGAGACCCAGTACTTC

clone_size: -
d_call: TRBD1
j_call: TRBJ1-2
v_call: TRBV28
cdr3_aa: CASSSSGQGDYGYTF
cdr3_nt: TGTGCCAGCAGTAGTTCGGGACAGGGCGACTATGGCTACACCTTC

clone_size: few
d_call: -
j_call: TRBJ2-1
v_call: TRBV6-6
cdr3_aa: CASSYRIRDEQFF
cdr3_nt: TGTGCCAGCAGTTACCGCATCCGAGATGAGCAGTTCTTC

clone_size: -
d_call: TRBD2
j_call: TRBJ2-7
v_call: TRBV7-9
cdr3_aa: CASSSIWASGAYEQYF
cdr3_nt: TGTGCCAGCAGTTCCATTTGGGCTAGCGGAGCCTACGAGCAGTACTTC

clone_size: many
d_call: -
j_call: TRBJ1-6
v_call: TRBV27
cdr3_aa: CASSAGGVHSSPLHF
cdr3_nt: TGTGCCAGCAGTGCGGGGGGGGTCCATAGTTCACCCCTCCACTTT

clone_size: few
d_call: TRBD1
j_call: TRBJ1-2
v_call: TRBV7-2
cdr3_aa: CASSLTTGNYGYTF
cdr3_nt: TGTGCCAGCAGCTTAACGACAGGGAACTATGGCTACACCTTC

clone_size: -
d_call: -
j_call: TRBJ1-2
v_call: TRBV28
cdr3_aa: CASSLRTPRGGYTF
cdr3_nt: TGTGCCAGCAGTTTAAGGACACCAAGGGGTGGCTACACCTTC

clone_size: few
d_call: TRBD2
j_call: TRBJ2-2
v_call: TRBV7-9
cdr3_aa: CASSPLGRDTGELFF
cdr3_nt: TGTGCCAGCAGTCCACTTGGGAGGGACACCGGGGAGCTGTTTTTT

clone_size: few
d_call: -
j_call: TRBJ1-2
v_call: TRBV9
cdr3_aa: CASSAPGGYTF
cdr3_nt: TGTGCCAGCAGCGCCCCGGGGGGCTACACCTTC

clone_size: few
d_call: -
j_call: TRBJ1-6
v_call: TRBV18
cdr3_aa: CASSLSRDSPLHF
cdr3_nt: TGTGCCAGCTCACTTTCGAGGGATTCACCCCTCCACTTT

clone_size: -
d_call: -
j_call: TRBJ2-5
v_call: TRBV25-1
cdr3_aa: CASSSRTAQETQYF
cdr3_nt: TGTGCCAGCAGTTCTCGGACAGCGCAAGAGACCCAGTACTTC

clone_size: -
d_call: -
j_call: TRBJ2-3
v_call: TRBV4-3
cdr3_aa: CASSLSAVGTDTQYF
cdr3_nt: TGCGCCAGCAGCCTCTCAGCGGTGGGGACAGATACGCAGTATTTT

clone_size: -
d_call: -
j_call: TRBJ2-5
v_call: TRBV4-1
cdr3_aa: CASSQDSAETQYF
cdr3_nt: TGCGCCAGCAGCCAAGATTCGGCAGAGACCCAGTACTTC

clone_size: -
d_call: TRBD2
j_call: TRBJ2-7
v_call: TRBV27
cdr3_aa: CASSTGTSGGRYEQYF
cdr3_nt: TGTGCCAGCAGTACCGGGACTAGCGGGGGACGCTACGAGCAGTACTTC

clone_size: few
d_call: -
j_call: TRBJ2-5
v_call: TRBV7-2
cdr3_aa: CASSGRAQQETQYF
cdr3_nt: TGTGCCAGCAGCGGCCGGGCGCAGCAAGAGACCCAGTACTTC

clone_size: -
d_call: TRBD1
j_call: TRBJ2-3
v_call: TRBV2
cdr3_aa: CASSAQGTDTQYF
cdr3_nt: TGTGCCAGCAGTGCACAGGGGACAGATACGCAGTATTTT

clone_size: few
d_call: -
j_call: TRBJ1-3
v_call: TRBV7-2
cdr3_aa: CASSRTTGNTIYF
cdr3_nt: TGTGCCAGCAGCAGGACGACTGGAAACACCATATATTTT

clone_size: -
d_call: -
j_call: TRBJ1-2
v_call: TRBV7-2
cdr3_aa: CASSPFRAYGYTF
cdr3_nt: TGTGCCAGCAGCCCTTTCAGGGCATATGGCTACACCTTC

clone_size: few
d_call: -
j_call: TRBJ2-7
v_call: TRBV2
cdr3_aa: CASATGTYEQYF
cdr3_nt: TGTGCCAGCGCCACAGGGACCTACGAGCAGTACTTC

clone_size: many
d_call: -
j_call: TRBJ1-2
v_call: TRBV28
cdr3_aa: CASSLAQESYGYTF
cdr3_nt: TGTGCCAGCAGTTTGGCACAGGAATCCTATGGCTACACCTTC

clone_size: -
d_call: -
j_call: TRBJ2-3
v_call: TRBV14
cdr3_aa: CASSQPRVSTDTQYF
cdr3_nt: TGTGCCAGCAGCCAACCTCGGGTGAGCACAGATACGCAGTATTTT

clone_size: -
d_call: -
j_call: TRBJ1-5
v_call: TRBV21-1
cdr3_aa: CASSFRRDRGHSGNQPQHF
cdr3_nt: TGTGCCAGCAGCTTCAGAAGGGACAGGGGGCATTCAGGCAATCAGCCCCAGCATTTT

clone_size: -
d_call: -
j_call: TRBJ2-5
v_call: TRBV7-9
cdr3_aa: CASTRGSQETQYF
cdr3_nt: TGTGCCAGCACCCGGGGGAGCCAAGAGACCCAGTACTTC

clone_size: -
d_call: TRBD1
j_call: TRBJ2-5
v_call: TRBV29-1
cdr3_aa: CSVARGQVGEETQYF
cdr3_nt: TGCAGCGTAGCACGGGGACAGGTCGGGGAAGAGACCCAGTACTTC

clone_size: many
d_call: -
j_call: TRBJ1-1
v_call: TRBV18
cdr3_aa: CASSREDEAFF
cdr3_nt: TGTGCCAGCTCACGCGAGGATGAAGCTTTCTTT